Below, one T cell receptor (beta chain) is given with its context. These data come from a study of T cell changes during pregnancy in multiple sclerosis. CDR1 is SEHNR, CDR2 FQNEAQ, per germline (reference sequence). The V and J ends lost 4 bases and 3 bases, in that order; junction bases with no gene match: 8. This CDR3 region has 15 residues. Profiling relied on immunoSEQ multiplex PCR, and the TCRdb table lists in-frame clones only, not all of them. The sample lists 66,000 or so clones; over 80% were seen once. This sequence originates from a female donor in good health, enrolled as a control in a pregnancy study. Sequencing used peripheral blood, obtained in the first trimester of pregnancy. The chain uses TRBV7-9 and TRBJ1-2, with 7 nucleotides matching TRBD1. The CDR3: CASSSDDRADYGYTF. DNA for the CDR3: TGTGCCAGCAGCTCTGACGACAGGGCAGACTATGGCTACACCTTC.